These 27 T cell receptor beta chains originate from one sample sequenced in a study of neurological immune-mediated disorders. As to time point: longitudinal time-point 2. TCRdb re-derived calls from the 5' RACE reads in MiXCR, one entry per CDR3 protein. The sample yields 80,000 to 100,000 distinct CDR3 sequences, about 5% seen once. The sequenced sample was PBMCs. The receptors shown here come from a woman aged 60-75 years with multiple sclerosis.

This clonotype was counted only a few times. CDR3 in amino acids: CSARDPDSSTDTQYF. In nucleotides, the CDR3 is TGCAGTGCTAGAGACCCGGACTCTAGCACAGATACGCAGTATTTT. The V gene is TRBV20-1, the J gene TRBJ2-3, with a possible D match to TRBD2 (5 bases). Germline-derived CDR1 and CDR2 are DFQATT and SNEGSKA (reference sequence). Trimming removed 0 bases from V and 0 bases from J, with 10 bases in between. This CDR3 has 15 residues.

This clonotype was recorded many times. The CDR3 is CASSALGTVEKLFF. CDR3 nucleotides: TGTGCCAGCAGCGCTCTGGGGACGGTTGAAAAACTGTTTTTT. The rearrangement links TRBV9 to TRBJ1-4; D is perhaps TRBD1 (5 bases). CDR1 and CDR2 (germline): SGDLS, YYNGEE. The CDR3 sequence is 14 residues long. V lost 3 bases and J 7 bases, leaving 13 bases between the germline ends.

This clonotype was recorded many times. The chain recombines TRBV20-1 with TRBJ2-7; TRBD1 might be the D (5 bases). Germline V gene data show CDR1 as DFQATT and CDR2 as SNEGSKA (reference sequence). There are 13 residues in the CDR3. The CDR3 sequence: CSVGKTVSYEQYF. The DNA of the CDR3 is TGCAGCGTAGGAAAGACAGTATCCTACGAGCAGTACTTC.

This clonotype was observed many times. The gene calls are TRBV5-5 and TRBJ1-5, with 7 positions matching TRBD1. Germline lookup yields CDR1 SGHKS and CDR2 YYEKEE (reference sequence). The CDR3 extends over 16 amino acids. Trimming removed 4 bases from V and 4 bases from J; junction bases left unmatched: 11. The CDR3 region is CASSTGTASSNQPQHF. Written as DNA, the CDR3 is TGTGCCAGCAGCACGGGGACAGCGAGTTCGAATCAGCCCCAGCATTTT. The full variable domain, with the rest looked up from reference TRBV5-5 and TRBJ1-5, is DAGVTQSPTHLIKTRGQQVTLRCSPISGHKSVSWYQQVLGQGPQFIFQYYEKEERGRGNFPDRFSARQFPNYSSELNVNALLLGDSALYLCASSTGTASSNQPQHFGDGTRLSIL.

This clonotype was found many times. The chain uses TRBV20-1 and TRBJ1-5, with D uncertain. Looked up from germline, CDR1 is DFQATT and CDR2 is SNEGSKA (reference sequence). V shed 7 bases and J shed 3 bases, with 19 bases lying between them. The CDR3 loop spans 15 amino acids. The CDR3 coding sequence is TGCAGTGTTGCTTCTTGGACGTCGCTCAATCAGCCCCAGCATTTT. This encodes CSVASWTSLNQPQHF.

This clonotype was seen ten or more times. The rearrangement uses TRBV20-1 and TRBJ2-3, with 9 positions matching TRBD1. Germline V gene lookup returns CDR1 DFQATT and CDR2 SNEGSKA (reference sequence). After removal of 1 base from V and 4 bases from J, the junction contained 9 bases not matched to a gene. The CDR3 has 16 amino acids. Written as DNA, the CDR3 is TGCAGTGCTAGAGGTCCCGGGACAGGGAGGCCAGATACGCAGTATTTT. Translation gives CSARGPGTGRPDTQYF.

This clonotype was seen at least ten times. The chain carries TRBV20-1 and TRBJ2-2; D is undetermined. The CDR3 is 15 amino acids. The ends were cut back, 2 bases at V and 0 bases at J, with 10 bases in the middle. Germline V gene lookup returns CDR1 DFQATT and CDR2 SNEGSKA (reference sequence). The CDR3 DNA reads TGCAGTGCTAGATACCGAACAGCGAACACCGGGGAGCTGTTTTTT. This encodes CSARYRTANTGELFF.

This clonotype was found many times. CDR3 DNA sequence: TGTGCCAGCTCACCAAATGAGAACTATGGCTACACCTTC. This codes for CASSPNENYGYTF. The V call is TRBV18, the J call TRBJ1-2; no clear D gene. The CDR3 sequence is 13 residues long. V was shortened by 2 bases and J by 2 bases, with 6 bases between the two germline ends. Germline loops: CDR1 KGHSH, CDR2 LQKENI. Full variable domain (rest looked up from reference TRBV18 and TRBJ1-2): NAGVMQNPRHLVRRRGQEARLRCSPMKGHSHVYWYRQLPEEGLKFMVYLQKENIIDESGMPKERFSAEFPKEGPSILRIQQVVRGDSAAYFCASSPNENYGYTFGSGTRLTVV.

Of note for this clonotype: A read error may explain this, as a much larger clone is one base away. The chain couples TRBV6-5 to TRBJ1-1; D uncertain. The CDR3 is 16 residues long. V lost 1 base and J lost 0, with 12 bases in between. Germline CDR1 reads MNHEY; CDR2 reads SVGAGI. CDR3 bases: TGTGCCAGCAGTTACTATTGCAGTCTCATGAACACTGAAGCTTTCTTT. Amino acid sequence: CASSYYCSLMNTEAFF.

This clonotype appeared many times. The chain carries TRBV7-9 and TRBJ1-2; weak D call: TRBD1 (5 bases). Trimming cost V 5 bases and J 7 bases, with 14 bases left between them. CDR1 is SEHNR, CDR2 FQNEAQ, per germline (reference sequence). CDR3 length: 13 amino acids. The CDR3 loop is CASSPPQGGGYTF. The CDR3 DNA is TGTGCCAGCAGCCCCCCGCAGGGCGGTGGCTACACCTTC.

Many counts were recorded for this clonotype. The chain has TRBV20-1 and TRBJ2-1; 8 nucleotides align to TRBD1. The CDR3 runs to 17 residues. Germline-derived CDR1 and CDR2 are DFQATT and SNEGSKA (reference sequence). V shed 6 bases, J shed 2 bases, and the junction held 15 bases outside the gene matches. Written as DNA, the CDR3 is TGCAGTGCGCCATCAGGGGGCAACCAAGATACCTACAATGAGCAGTTCTTC. Protein product: CSAPSGGNQDTYNEQFF.

This clonotype was picked up many times. The chain couples TRBV3-1 to TRBJ1-5; D remains ambiguous. Trimming left V 3 bases short and J 0 bases short, with 9 bases between. Per germline, CDR1 LGHDT and CDR2 YNNKEL (reference sequence). The CDR3 is 15 amino acids. The chain's CDR3 is CASSQALGSNQPQHF. For the CDR3, the DNA is TGTGCCAGCAGCCAGGCATTGGGTAGCAATCAGCCCCAGCATTTT. The full variable domain, its missing parts supplied by reference TRBV3-1 and TRBJ1-5, is DTAVSQTPKYLVTQMGNDKSIKCEQNLGHDTMYWYKQDSKKFLKIMFSYNNKELIINETVPNRFSPKSPDKAHLNLHINSLELGDSAVYFCASSQALGSNQPQHFGDGTRLSIL.

Regarding this clonotype: The germline gene is not matched at one end of the junction; a read error may be the cause. The chain has TRBV5-1 and TRBJ2-6; TRBD1 is a possible D gene (5 bases). CDR3 length: 17 amino acids. Germline CDR1 is SGHRS and CDR2 is YFSETQ. The CDR3 region has the DNA TGTGCCAGCAGCTCGCAGCCCCAGGGCTCTGGGGCCAACGTCCTGACTTTC. Translated: CASSSQPQGSGANVLTF.

V usage is TRBV18 and J usage is TRBJ1-2; D gene uncertain. The V and J ends lost 1 base and 6 bases respectively, with 12 bases between them. Per the germline V gene, CDR1 is KGHSH and CDR2 is LQKENI. The CDR3 is 14 amino acids. CDR3 nucleotides: TGTGCCAGCTCACCACAGGCGGTCGGTCATGGCTACACCTTC. This translates into CASSPQAVGHGYTF.

This clonotype occurred many times. The chain uses TRBV7-9 and TRBJ2-1; TRBD1 matches 9 bases. Germline CDR1 SEHNR, CDR2 FQNEAQ (reference sequence). This CDR3 region has 13 residues. Trimming took 5 bases from V and 9 from J; bases not matched to a gene: 5. Written as DNA, the CDR3 is TGTGCCAGCAGCAAACAGGGGGCCTTTGAGCAGTTCTTC. Its translation is CASSKQGAFEQFF.

The rearrangement uses TRBV7-2 and TRBJ2-7; 9 nucleotides line up with TRBD1. The junction had 6 bases not matched to a gene; V was cut back by 6 bases and J by 3 bases. Germline loops: CDR1 SGHTA, CDR2 FQGNSA. The CDR3 covers 14 residues. For the CDR3, the DNA is TGTGCCAGCAGGAGGTGGACAGGGGTCTACGAGCAGTACTTC. It encodes CASRRWTGVYEQYF.

This clonotype was recorded at least ten times. The chain joins TRBV5-1 to TRBJ2-7; 8 nucleotides match TRBD2. From germline, CDR1 is SGHRS and CDR2 YFSETQ. V was pared by 3 bases and J by 0 bases, with 8 bases of the junction left unmatched. This CDR3 spans 16 amino acids. This CDR3 reads CASSYHGGDTSYEQYF. In nucleotides, the CDR3 is TGCGCCAGCAGCTATCACGGGGGGGACACCTCCTACGAGCAGTACTTC.

This clonotype occurred many times. The rearrangement joins TRBV5-6 to TRBJ2-7, with D tentatively TRBD1 or TRBD2 (6 bases each). Trimming pared 1 base from V and 1 base from J, leaving 15 bases between. The CDR3 covers 16 residues. Germline V gene lookup returns CDR1 SGHDT and CDR2 YYEEEE. This chain's CDR3 is CASSLLRGGFSYEQYF. The CDR3 bases are TGTGCCAGCAGCTTGCTCAGGGGAGGTTTTTCCTACGAGCAGTACTTC.

To note about this clonotype: At one of its ends the junction is not consistent with the germline gene, which may arise from a read error. The chain carries TRBV14 and TRBJ1-2, with D perhaps matching TRBD1 (5 bases). The germline V gene encodes CDR1 SGHDN and CDR2 FVKESK. The CDR3 loop spans 14 amino acids. In DNA form, the CDR3 reads TGTACCAGCAGCCAAGATGGGCAGGGTAACGGCTACACCTTC. This encodes CTSSQDGQGNGYTF. Drawing the rest from reference TRBV14 and TRBJ1-2, the complete variable domain is EAGVTQFPSHSVIEKGQTVTLRCDPISGHDNLYWYRRVMGKEIKFLLHFVKESKQDESGMPNNRFLAERTGGTYSTLKVQPAELEDSGVYFCTSSQDGQGNGYTFGSGTRLTVV.

This clonotype was found a few times. This chain links TRBV7-2 with TRBJ1-1; no reliable D call. Germline CDR1 SGHTA, CDR2 FQGNSA. Trimming took 2 bases from V and 3 from J, leaving 7 bases between them. The CDR3 consists of 13 residues. The CDR3 loop is CASSLQRDTEAFF. CDR3 nucleotide sequence: TGTGCCAGCAGCTTACAGAGGGACACTGAAGCTTTCTTT.

Note on this clonotype: This clone may be a read error of a much larger clone one base away. The chain links TRBV7-2 to TRBJ2-5, with 8 positions matching TRBD1. Trimming at V came to 1 base and at J to 1 base, leaving 5 bases not matched to a gene. This CDR3 contains 16 residues. Looked up from germline, CDR1 is SGHTA and CDR2 is FQGNSA. CDR3 loop: CASSLGDRWSQETQYF. CDR3 DNA: TGTGCCAGCAGCTTAGGGGACAGGTGGTCCCAAGAGACCCAGTACTTC. Variable domain in full (rest from reference TRBV7-2 and TRBJ2-5): GAGVSQSPSNKVTEKGKDVELRCDPISGHTALYWYRQSLGQGLEFLIYFQGNSAPDKSGLPSDRFSAERTGGSVSTLTIQRTQQEDSAVYLCASSLGDRWSQETQYFGPGTRLLVL.

This clonotype was seen at least ten times. This chain uses TRBV18 with TRBJ1-2; TRBD1 matches 7 bases. The CDR3 is 16 amino acids. V was pared by 3 bases and J by 3 bases, with 10 bases of the junction left unmatched. CDR1 and CDR2 (germline): KGHSH, LQKENI. The chain's CDR3 is CASSPLDRVQDYGYTF. The CDR3 DNA sequence: TGTGCCAGCTCACCCCTCGACAGGGTCCAGGACTATGGCTACACCTTC.

This clonotype was seen repeatedly, ten times or more. V and J are TRBV29-1 and TRBJ2-1; tentatively, D is TRBD2 (6 bases). Germline V CDR1 and CDR2: SQVTM, ANQGSEA. The V and J ends lost 4 bases and 6 bases respectively, with 13 bases between them. The CDR3 loop spans 13 amino acids. The CDR3 spells CSVVTSIPNEQFF. In DNA form, the CDR3 reads TGCAGCGTTGTCACTAGCATCCCCAATGAGCAGTTCTTC.

The rearrangement links TRBV18 to TRBJ1-3; a weak D match, TRBD1 (5 bases). With 5 bases removed from V and 0 bases from J, the gap between germline ends came to 11 bases. This CDR3 spans 15 amino acids. In germline, CDR1 is KGHSH, CDR2 LQKENI. The CDR3 sequence is CASSTGTVSGNTIYF. Written as DNA, the CDR3 is TGTGCCAGCTCAACCGGGACGGTCTCTGGAAACACCATATATTTT.

This clonotype has at least ten counts. The chain is built from TRBV6-5 and TRBJ1-1; D unclear. Germline V CDR1 and CDR2: MNHEY, SVGAGI. The germline V and J ends were trimmed by 7 bases and 0 bases, with 9 bases remaining between them. This CDR3 comprises 13 residues. CDR3 bases: TGTGCCAGCACCCCCGTCCTGAACACTGAAGCTTTCTTT. Translated, it gives CASTPVLNTEAFF.

The chain combines TRBV5-1 with TRBJ1-6; D not resolved. Germline V lookup: CDR1 SGHRS, CDR2 YFSETQ. Trimming shortened V by 6 bases and J by 0 bases, and 10 bases separated the two germline ends. The CDR3 has 15 amino acids. This CDR3 reads CASINEGSYNSPLHF. DNA for the CDR3: TGCGCCAGCATTAATGAGGGCTCCTATAATTCACCCCTCCACTTT. The entire variable domain, with the rest obtained from reference TRBV5-1 and TRBJ1-6, is as follows: KAGVTQTPRYLIKTRGQQVTLSCSPISGHRSVSWYQQTPGQGLQFLFEYFSETQRNKGNFPGRFSGRQFSNSRSEMNVSTLELGDSALYLCASINEGSYNSPLHFGNGTRLTVT.

This clonotype has at least ten counts. The chain has TRBV5-1 and TRBJ1-6; D is undetermined. V dropped 3 bases and J dropped 6 bases, with 7 bases sitting between them. Germline-derived CDR1 and CDR2 are SGHRS and YFSETQ. CDR3 size: 13 residues. CDR3 nucleotides: TGCGCCAGCAGCTCGCCACCTAATTCACCCCTCCACTTT. Protein sequence: CASSSPPNSPLHF.